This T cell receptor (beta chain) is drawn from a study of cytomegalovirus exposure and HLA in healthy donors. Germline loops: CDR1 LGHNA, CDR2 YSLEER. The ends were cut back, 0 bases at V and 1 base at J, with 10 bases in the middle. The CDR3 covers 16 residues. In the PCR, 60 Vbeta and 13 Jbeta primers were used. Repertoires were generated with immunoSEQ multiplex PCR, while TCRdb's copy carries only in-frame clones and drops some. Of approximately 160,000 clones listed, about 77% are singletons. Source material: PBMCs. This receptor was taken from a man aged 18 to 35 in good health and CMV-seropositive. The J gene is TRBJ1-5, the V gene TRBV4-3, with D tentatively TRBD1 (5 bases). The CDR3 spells CASSQEWGDSNQPQHF. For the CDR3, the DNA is TGCGCCAGCAGCCAAGAATGGGGGGACAGCAATCAGCCCCAGCATTTT.